These T cell receptor beta chains were read from a single sample in a study of shared clonotypes between healthy human individuals. Profiling relied on immunoSEQ multiplex PCR, and the TCRdb table lists in-frame clones only, not all of them. The table records over 1.5 million clones, nearly 99% of them present only once. Sequencing was carried out using naive CD4+ T cells sorted from blood. The receptors were sampled from a man in his thirties or forties in good health. The CDR3 runs from the conserved cysteine through the conserved F or W. D genes are given only for firm matches. Where a row states a size, it is once, few, many or the class of an expanded clone; other rows omit it.

NA	TRBV6-1	TRBD1	TRBJ1-1	TGTGCCAGCACCAAGACAGGGATCAATGATGAAGCTTTCTTT	CASTKTGINDEAFF
once	TRBV9	NA	TRBJ2-2	TGTGCCAGCAGCGTAGTAGCGGATAACACCGGGGAGCTGTTTTTT	CASSVVADNTGELFF
NA	TRBV28	TRBD1	TRBJ2-6	TGTGCCAGCAGTATTACAGGGGGAAGAGGCTCTGGGGCCAACGTCCTGACTTTC	CASSITGGRGSGANVLTF
NA	TRBV9	NA	TRBJ2-7	TGTGCCAGCAGCGTGAGCCCGGGACAAGAAAGGGTCGGGTCCTACGAGCAGTACTTC	CASSVSPGQERVGSYEQYF
NA	TRBV5-1	TRBD2	TRBJ2-7	TGCGCCAGCAGTTTTCCTACTAGCGGCCTCTCCTACGAGCAGTACTTC	CASSFPTSGLSYEQYF
NA	TRBV7-9	TRBD2	TRBJ2-1	TGTGCCAGCAGCTCCCCGGGTAGCGGGCGCTACAATGAGCAGTTCTTC	CASSSPGSGRYNEQFF
NA	TRBV7-9	NA	TRBJ2-1	TGTGCCAGCAGCCCTCTGTTCTTC	CASSPLFF
NA	TRBV10-2	TRBD2	TRBJ2-1	TGCGCCAGCAGAGGGACTAGCAAGGGTGAGCAGTTCTTC	CASRGTSKGEQFF
NA	TRBV7-9	NA	TRBJ1-1	TGTGCCAGCAGTTTCCGGGACACCGAATCGGGCTTCTTT	CASSFRDTESGFF
NA	TRBV18	NA	TRBJ2-1	TGTGCCAGCTCACCACTCACAGGGAGCTCCTACAATGAGCAGTTCTTC	CASSPLTGSSYNEQFF
NA	TRBV19	NA	TRBJ1-2	TGTGCCAGTAGTAGGGGCAGGGCTCACTCCTATGGCTACACCTTC	CASSRGRAHSYGYTF
NA	TRBV7-6	NA	TRBJ2-3	TGTGCCAGCAGCTTAGCGAGCGCAGTCCTAAGCACAGATACGCAGTATTTT	CASSLASAVLSTDTQYF
NA	TRBV7-9	TRBD2	TRBJ2-5	TGTGCCAGCAGCTTGACGGGGACTAGCGGGAGGGAGACCCAGTACTTC	CASSLTGTSGRETQYF
once	TRBV18	TRBD1	TRBJ2-7	TGTGCCAGCTCACCACTGGACAGGGTGGGGTACGAGCAGTACTTC	CASSPLDRVGYEQYF
NA	TRBV6-5	TRBD2	TRBJ2-7	TGTGCCATCGGACTAGCGGTTAGCTCCTACGAGCAGTACTTC	CAIGLAVSSYEQYF
NA	TRBV10-1	NA	TRBJ2-1	TGCGCCAGCAGTGTAAGATACAATGAGCAGTTCTTC	CASSVRYNEQFF
NA	TRBV9	NA	TRBJ1-2	TGTGCCAGCAGCCGGGGGTTTAGTAGAGCCTACACCTTC	CASSRGFSRAYTF
NA	TRBV9	TRBD2	TRBJ2-7	TGTGCCAGCAGCGTAGTGTCAGCGGGGGGCGAGCAGTACTTC	CASSVVSAGGEQYF
NA	TRBV27	TRBD2	TRBJ2-3	TGTGCCAGCAGTTTAACCCCTCTAGCGGTTACAGATACGCAGTATTTT	CASSLTPLAVTDTQYF
once	TRBV6-5	NA	TRBJ2-7	TGTGCCAGCAGTCTCCAGCGGAGCTCCTACGAGCAGTACTTC	CASSLQRSSYEQYF
NA	TRBV5-8	TRBD1	TRBJ2-3	TGTGCCAGCAGCTTCTCCGTCCAGGGGGAAGATACGCAGTATTTT	CASSFSVQGEDTQYF
NA	TRBV9	TRBD2	TRBJ2-7	TGTGCCAGCAGTGTAGCGGGAGTGAACGAGCAGTACTTC	CASSVAGVNEQYF
NA	TRBV15	NA	TRBJ1-2	TGTGCCACCAGCAGAGATCAGGGTAACTATGGCTACACCTTC	CATSRDQGNYGYTF
NA	TRBV7-9	NA	TRBJ2-7	TGTGCCAGCAGCTTAGGGCAGGGTCCCTCCTACGAGCAGTACTTC	CASSLGQGPSYEQYF
NA	TRBV10-3	NA	TRBJ2-7	TGTGCCATCAGTGATGAGACGGGACACCGCTACGAGCAGTACTTC	CAISDETGHRYEQYF
NA	TRBV11-2	NA	TRBJ2-5	TGTGCCAGCAGCTTAGAACCGGGATTCAGGGAGACCCAGTACTTC	CASSLEPGFRETQYF
NA	TRBV19	TRBD2	TRBJ2-2	TGTGCCAGTAGGGGGACTAGCGGGGTTACCGGGGAGCTGTTTTTT	CASRGTSGVTGELFF
NA	TRBV10-3	NA	TRBJ2-1	TGTGCCATCAGTGAGTCGACGGGACGCTCGTGGTTCTTC	CAISESTGRSWFF
NA	TRBV21-1	NA	TRBJ2-1	TGTGCCAGCAGCAAAGAGTTGACTAGCGGGGCGGGGACTTACAATGAGCAGTTCTTC	CASSKELTSGAGTYNEQFF
NA	TRBV5-6	TRBD1	TRBJ2-6	TGTGCCAGCAGCTTGACAGGGGTGCCTGGGGCCAACGTCCTGACTTTC	CASSLTGVPGANVLTF
NA	TRBV27	NA	TRBJ2-2	TGTGCCAGCAGTTTACTCGGCGGGCGGACCGGGGAGCTGTTTTTT	CASSLLGGRTGELFF